This T cell receptor beta chain was captured in a study of blood T cell repertoires in COVID-19. For the study at large: Both acute and convalescent COVID-19 samples were obtained from the United States, Italy and Spain.

Participants were aged about 18 to 100 years from about 25 US areas. Participants' own reports of clinical history determined their cohort assignment. V was shortened by 3 bases and J by 15 bases, with 13 bases between the two germline ends. The germline V gene has CDR1 SGHRS and CDR2 YFSETQ. The CDR3 extends over 11 amino acids. In the source study's methods: Counts of nucleated cells, estimated from reference gene primer amplification, were obtained. This table comes from immunoSEQ multiplex PCR, and its TCRdb copy is limited to in-frame clones, with some not included. V and J calls and clone size are copied from that table; D and trimming were computed from the DNA. The table includes fewer than 200,000 clones, about 83% detected once.

The sequenced sample was PBMCs or T cells enriched from blood (not recorded which). The clonotype originates from a woman aged 45-60 years in a cohort exposed to, infected with or recovered from COVID-19 (not recorded which). The chain has TRBV5-1 and TRBJ2-1; D gene unclear. The CDR3 loop is CASSSDRVVFF. The CDR3 bases are TGCGCCAGCAGCTCCGATCGGGTGGTGTTCTTC.